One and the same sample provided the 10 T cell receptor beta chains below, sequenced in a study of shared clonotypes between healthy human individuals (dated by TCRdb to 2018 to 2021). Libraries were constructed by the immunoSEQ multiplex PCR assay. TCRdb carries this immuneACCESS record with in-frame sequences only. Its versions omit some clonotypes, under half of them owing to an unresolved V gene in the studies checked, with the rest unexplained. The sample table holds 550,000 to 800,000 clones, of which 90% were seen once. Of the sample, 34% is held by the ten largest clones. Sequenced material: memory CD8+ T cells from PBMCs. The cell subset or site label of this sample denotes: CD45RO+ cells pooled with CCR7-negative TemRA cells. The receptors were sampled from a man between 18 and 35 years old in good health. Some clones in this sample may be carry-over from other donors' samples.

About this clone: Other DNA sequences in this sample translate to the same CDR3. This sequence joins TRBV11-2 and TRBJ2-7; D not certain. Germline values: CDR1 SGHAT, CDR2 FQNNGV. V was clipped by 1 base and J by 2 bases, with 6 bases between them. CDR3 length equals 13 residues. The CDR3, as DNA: TGTGCCAGCAGCTTAGCACGGACCTACGAGCAGTACTTC. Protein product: CASSLARTYEQYF.

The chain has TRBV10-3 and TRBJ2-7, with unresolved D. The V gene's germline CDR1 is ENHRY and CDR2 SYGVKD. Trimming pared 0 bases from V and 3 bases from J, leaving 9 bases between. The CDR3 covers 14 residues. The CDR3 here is CAISESGSYYEQYF. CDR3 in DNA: TGTGCCATCAGTGAGTCTGGCAGCTACTACGAGCAGTACTTC.

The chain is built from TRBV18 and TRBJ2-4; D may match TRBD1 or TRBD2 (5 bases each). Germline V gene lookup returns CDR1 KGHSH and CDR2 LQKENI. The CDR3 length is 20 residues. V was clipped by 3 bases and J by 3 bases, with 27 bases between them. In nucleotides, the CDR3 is TGTGCCAGCTCACCTACGAGGGGCCAGAGCGGTTTAGGTGGCAAAAACATTCAGTACTTC. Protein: CASSPTRGQSGLGGKNIQYF.

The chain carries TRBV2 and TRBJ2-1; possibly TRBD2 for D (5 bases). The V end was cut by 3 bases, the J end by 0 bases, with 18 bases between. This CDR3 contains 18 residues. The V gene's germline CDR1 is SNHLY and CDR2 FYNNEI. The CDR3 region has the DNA TGTGCCAGCAGTGACGTGGCGGGCCTGAGGAGCTCCTACAATGAGCAGTTCTTC. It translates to CASSDVAGLRSSYNEQFF. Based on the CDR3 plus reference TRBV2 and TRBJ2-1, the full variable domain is EPEVTQTPSHQVTQMGQEVILRCVPISNHLYFYWYRQILGQKVEFLVSFYNNEISEKSEIFDDQFSVERPDGSNFTLKIRSTKLEDSAMYFCASSDVAGLRSSYNEQFFGPGTRLTVL.

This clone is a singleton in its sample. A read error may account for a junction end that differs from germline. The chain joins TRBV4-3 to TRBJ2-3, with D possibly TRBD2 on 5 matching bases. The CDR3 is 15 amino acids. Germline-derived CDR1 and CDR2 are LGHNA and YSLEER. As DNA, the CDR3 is TGCGCCAGCAGCCAAGATTCCCCTAGCACGGATACGCAGTATTTT. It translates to CASSQDSPSTDTQYF.

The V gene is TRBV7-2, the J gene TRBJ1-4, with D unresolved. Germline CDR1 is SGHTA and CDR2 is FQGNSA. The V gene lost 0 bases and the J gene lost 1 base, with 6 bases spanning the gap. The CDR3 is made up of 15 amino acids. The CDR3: CASSLAPGTNEKLFF. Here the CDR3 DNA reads TGTGCCAGCAGCTTAGCGCCAGGAACTAATGAAAAACTGTTTTTT.

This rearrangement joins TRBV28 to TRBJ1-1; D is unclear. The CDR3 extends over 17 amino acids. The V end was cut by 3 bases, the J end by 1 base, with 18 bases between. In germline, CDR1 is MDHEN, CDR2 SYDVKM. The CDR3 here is CASSFRIRREENTEAFF. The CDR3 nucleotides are TGTGCCAGCAGTTTTCGCATTCGACGCGAGGAGAACACTGAAGCTTTCTTT. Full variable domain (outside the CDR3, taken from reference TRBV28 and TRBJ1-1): DVKVTQSSRYLVKRTGEKVFLECVQDMDHENMFWYRQDPGLGLRLIYFSYDVKMKEKGDIPEGYSVSREKKERFSLILESASTNQTSMYLCASSFRIRREENTEAFFGQGTRLTVV.

CDR3 DNA: TGTGCCAGTAGTATAGTTGTGACTAGCGGGGCCGATACGCAGTATTTT. Its protein is CASSIVVTSGADTQYF. The chain is built from TRBV19 and TRBJ2-3; 11 bases fit TRBD2. Germline CDR1 reads LNHDA; CDR2 reads SQIVND (reference sequence). This CDR3 has 16 residues. V shed 1 base, J shed 6 bases, and the junction held 6 bases outside the gene matches.

CDR3 loop: CASSLGGFAVYEQYF. The CDR3 DNA reads TGTGCCAGCAGCTTAGGAGGGTTTGCTGTTTACGAGCAGTACTTC. The rearrangement joins TRBV7-9 to TRBJ2-7, with D maybe TRBD2 (5 bases). Looked up from germline, CDR1 is SEHNR and CDR2 is FQNEAQ (reference sequence). This CDR3 has 15 residues. With 1 base removed from V and 4 bases from J, the gap between germline ends came to 14 bases.

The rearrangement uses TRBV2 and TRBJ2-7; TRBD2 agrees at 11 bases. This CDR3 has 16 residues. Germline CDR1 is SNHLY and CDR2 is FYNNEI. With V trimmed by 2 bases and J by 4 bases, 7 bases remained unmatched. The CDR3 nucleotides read TGTGCCAGCAGTGAATCCACTAGCGGGAGAGGGTACGAGCAGTACTTC. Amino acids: CASSESTSGRGYEQYF.